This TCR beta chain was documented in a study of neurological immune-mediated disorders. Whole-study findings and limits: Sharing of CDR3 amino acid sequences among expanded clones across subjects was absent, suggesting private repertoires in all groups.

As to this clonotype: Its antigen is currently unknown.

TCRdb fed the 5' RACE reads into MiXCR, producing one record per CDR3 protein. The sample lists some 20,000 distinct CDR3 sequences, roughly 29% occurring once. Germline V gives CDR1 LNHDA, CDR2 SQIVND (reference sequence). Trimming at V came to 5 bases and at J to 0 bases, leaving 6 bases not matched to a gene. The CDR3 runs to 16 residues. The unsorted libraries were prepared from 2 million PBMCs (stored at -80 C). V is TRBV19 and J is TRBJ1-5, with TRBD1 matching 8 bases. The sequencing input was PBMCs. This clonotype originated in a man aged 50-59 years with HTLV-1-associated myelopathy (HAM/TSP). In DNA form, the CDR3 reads TGTGCCAGTAGTGACAACAGGGGGGATAGCAATCAGCCCCAGCATTTT. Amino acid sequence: CASSDNRGDSNQPQHF.